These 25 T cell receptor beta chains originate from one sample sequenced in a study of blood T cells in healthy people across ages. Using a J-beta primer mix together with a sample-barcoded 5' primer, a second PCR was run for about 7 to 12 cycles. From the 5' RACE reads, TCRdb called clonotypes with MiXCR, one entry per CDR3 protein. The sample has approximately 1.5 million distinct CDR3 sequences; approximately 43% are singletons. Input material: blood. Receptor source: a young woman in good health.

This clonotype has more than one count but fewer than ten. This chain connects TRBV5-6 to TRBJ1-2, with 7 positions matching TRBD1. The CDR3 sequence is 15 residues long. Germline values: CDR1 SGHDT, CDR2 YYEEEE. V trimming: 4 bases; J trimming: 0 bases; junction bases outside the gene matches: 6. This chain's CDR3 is CASSPGQIANYGYTF. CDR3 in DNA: TGTGCCAGCAGCCCGGGACAGATAGCTAACTATGGCTACACCTTC.

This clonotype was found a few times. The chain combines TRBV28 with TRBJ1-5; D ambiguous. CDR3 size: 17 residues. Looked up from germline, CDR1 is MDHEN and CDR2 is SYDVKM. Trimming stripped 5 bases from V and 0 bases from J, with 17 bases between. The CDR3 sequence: CASSGPGDIYSNQPQHF. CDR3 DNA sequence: TGTGCCAGCAGTGGGCCGGGAGACATTTATAGCAATCAGCCCCAGCATTTT.

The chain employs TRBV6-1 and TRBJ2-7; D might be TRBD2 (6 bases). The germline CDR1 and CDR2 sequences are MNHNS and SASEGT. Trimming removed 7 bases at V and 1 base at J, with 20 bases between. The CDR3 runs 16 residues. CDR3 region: CASTLFYSGVSYEQYF. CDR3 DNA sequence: TGTGCCAGCACCCTATTCTATTCGGGGGTTTCCTACGAGCAGTACTTC.

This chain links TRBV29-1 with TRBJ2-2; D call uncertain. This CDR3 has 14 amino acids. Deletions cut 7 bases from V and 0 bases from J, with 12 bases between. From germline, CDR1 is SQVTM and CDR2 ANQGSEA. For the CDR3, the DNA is TGCAGCGCTGGTATCAGGACGAACACCGGGGAGCTGTTTTTT. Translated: CSAGIRTNTGELFF.

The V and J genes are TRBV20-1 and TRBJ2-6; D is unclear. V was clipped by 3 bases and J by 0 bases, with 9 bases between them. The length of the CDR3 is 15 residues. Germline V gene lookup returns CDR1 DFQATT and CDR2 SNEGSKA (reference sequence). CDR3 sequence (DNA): TGCAGTGCTAGTATCGGTAGCTCTGGGGCCAACGTCCTGACTTTC. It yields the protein CSASIGSSGANVLTF.

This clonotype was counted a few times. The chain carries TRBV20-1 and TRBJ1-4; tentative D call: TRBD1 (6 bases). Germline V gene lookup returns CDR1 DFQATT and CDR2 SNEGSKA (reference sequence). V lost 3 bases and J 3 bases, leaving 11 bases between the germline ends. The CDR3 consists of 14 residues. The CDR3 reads CSARGGGANEKLFF. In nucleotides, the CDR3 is TGCAGTGCTAGGGGAGGGGGAGCTAATGAAAAACTGTTTTTT.

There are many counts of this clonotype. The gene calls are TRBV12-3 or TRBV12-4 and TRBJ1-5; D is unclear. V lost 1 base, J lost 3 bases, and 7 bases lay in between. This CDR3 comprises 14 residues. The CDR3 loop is CASSLGWDNQPQHF. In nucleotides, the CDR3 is TGTGCCAGCAGTTTAGGCTGGGACAATCAGCCCCAGCATTTT.

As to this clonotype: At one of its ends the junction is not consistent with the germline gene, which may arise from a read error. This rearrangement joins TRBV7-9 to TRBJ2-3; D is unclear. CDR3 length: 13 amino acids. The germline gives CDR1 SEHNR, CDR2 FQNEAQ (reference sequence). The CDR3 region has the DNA TGTGTCAGCAGCCCAAGCCGCACAGATACGCAGTATTTT. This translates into CVSSPSRTDTQYF.

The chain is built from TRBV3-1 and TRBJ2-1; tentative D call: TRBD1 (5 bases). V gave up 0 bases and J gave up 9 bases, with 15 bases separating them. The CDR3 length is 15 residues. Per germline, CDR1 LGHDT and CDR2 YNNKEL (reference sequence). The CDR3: CASSQDMRWGGEQFF. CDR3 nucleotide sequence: TGTGCCAGCAGCCAAGATATGAGGTGGGGCGGTGAGCAGTTCTTC.

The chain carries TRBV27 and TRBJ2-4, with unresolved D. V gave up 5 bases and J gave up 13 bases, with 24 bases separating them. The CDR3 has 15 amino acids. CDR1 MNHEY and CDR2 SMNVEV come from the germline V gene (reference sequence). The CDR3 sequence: CASSLSVGTKVEQYF. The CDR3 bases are TGTGCCAGCAGTCTTTCGGTGGGTACGAAAGTAGAGCAGTACTTC.

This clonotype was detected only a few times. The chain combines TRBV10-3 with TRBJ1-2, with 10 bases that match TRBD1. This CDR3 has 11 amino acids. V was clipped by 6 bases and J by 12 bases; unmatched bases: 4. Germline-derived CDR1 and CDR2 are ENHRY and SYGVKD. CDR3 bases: TGTGCCATCAGCGGACAGGGGGTCCACACCTTC. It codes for CAISGQGVHTF.

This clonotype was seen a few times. The CDR3 DNA is TGCAGTGCTAGCCCCCGCGGTGTAGCGGGTAGCTCCTACAATGAGCAGTTCTTC. The encoded protein is CSASPRGVAGSSYNEQFF. The chain uses TRBV20-1 and TRBJ2-1; 7 bases are shared with TRBD2. V was clipped by 3 bases and J by 0 bases; unmatched bases: 14. The CDR3 contains 18 residues. Germline V lookup: CDR1 DFQATT, CDR2 SNEGSKA (reference sequence).

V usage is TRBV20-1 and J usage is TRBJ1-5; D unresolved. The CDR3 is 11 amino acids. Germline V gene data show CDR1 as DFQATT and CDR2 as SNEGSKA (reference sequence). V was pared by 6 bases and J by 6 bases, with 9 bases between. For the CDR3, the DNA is TGCAGTGCGGGGATAAGTCAGCCCCAGCATTTT. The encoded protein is CSAGISQPQHF.

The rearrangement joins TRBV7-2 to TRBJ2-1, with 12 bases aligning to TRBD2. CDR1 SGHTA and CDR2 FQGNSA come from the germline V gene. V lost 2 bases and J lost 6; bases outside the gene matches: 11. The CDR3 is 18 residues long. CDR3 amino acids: CASSLSRPETSGSNEQFF. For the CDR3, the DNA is TGTGCCAGCAGCTTATCTCGCCCAGAGACTAGCGGGAGCAATGAGCAGTTCTTC.

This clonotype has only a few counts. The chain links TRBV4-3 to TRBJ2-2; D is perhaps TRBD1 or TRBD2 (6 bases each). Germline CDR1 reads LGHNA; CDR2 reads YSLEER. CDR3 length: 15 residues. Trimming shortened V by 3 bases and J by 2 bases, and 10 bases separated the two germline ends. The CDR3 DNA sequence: TGCGCCAGCAGCCAGCGGGACACAAACACCGGGGAGCTGTTTTTT. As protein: CASSQRDTNTGELFF.

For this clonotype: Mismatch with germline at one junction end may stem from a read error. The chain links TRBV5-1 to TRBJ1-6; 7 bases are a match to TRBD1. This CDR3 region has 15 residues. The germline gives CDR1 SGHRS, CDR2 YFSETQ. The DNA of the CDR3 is TGCGCCAGCAGCGGAACACAGGGGTCAGGTTCACCCCCCCACTTT. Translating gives CASSGTQGSGSPPHF.

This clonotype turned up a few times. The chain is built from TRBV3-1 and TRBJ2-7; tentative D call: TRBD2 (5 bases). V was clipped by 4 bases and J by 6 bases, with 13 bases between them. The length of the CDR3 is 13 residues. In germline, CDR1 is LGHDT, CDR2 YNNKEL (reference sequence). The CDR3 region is CASSPSGKGEQYF. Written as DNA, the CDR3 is TGTGCCAGCAGCCCATCGGGGAAAGGCGAGCAGTACTTC.

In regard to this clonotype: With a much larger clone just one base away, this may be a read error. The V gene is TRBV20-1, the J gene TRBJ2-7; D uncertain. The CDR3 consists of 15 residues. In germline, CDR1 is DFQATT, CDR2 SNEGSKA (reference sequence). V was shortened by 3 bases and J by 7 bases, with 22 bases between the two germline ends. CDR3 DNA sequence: TGCAGTGCTAGCAAGGCCCCCTATTCTAACAATGAGCAGTACTTC. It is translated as CSASKAPYSNNEQYF.

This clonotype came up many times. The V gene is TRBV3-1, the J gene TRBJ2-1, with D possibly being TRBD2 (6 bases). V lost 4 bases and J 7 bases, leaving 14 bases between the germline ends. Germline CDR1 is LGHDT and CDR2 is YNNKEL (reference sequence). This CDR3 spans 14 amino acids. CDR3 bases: TGTGCCAGCAGCCGTGGCGGGATTGGGAATGAGCAGTTCTTC. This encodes CASSRGGIGNEQFF.

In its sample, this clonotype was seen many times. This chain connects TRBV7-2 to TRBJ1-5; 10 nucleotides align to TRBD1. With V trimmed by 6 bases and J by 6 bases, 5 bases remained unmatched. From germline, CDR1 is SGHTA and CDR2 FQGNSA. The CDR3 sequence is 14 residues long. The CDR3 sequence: CASSPGTGVQPQHF. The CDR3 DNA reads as TGTGCCAGCAGTCCCGGGACAGGGGTTCAGCCCCAGCATTTT.

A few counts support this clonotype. The CDR3 DNA reads as TGTGCCAGCAGCGTAGGAGGCGGGAGCTCCTACAATGAGCAGTTCTTC. Its translation is CASSVGGGSSYNEQFF. V usage is TRBV9 and J usage is TRBJ2-1; 7 nucleotides agree with TRBD2. Per the germline V gene, CDR1 is SGDLS and CDR2 is YYNGEE. After removal of 0 bases from V and 0 bases from J, the junction contained 3 bases not matched to a gene. The CDR3 is 16 residues long.

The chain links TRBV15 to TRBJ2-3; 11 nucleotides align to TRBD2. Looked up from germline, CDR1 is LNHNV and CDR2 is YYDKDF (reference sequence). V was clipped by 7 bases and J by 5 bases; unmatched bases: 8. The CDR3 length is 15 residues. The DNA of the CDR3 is TGTGCCACCACACTAGCGGGAGAGTGGGGAGATACGCAGTATTTT. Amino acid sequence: CATTLAGEWGDTQYF.

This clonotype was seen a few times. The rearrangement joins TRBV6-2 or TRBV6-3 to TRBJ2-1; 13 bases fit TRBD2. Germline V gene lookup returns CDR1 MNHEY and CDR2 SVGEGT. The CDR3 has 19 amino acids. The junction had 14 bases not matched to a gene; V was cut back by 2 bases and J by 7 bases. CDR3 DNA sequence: TGTGCCAGCAGTTACACTTCCGGGTCACTAGCGGGAGGGCCGAATGAGCAGTTCTTC. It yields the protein CASSYTSGSLAGGPNEQFF.

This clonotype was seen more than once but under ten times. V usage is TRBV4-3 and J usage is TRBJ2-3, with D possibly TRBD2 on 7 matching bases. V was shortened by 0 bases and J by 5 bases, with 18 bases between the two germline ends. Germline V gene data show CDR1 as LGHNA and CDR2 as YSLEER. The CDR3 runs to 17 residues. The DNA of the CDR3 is TGCGCCAGCAGCCAAGATCATAGTGGGGGGGCCTTAGATACGCAGTATTTT. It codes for CASSQDHSGGALDTQYF.

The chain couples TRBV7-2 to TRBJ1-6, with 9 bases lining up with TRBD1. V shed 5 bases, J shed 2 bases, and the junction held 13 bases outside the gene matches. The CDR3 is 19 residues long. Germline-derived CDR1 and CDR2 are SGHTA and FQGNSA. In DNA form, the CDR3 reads TGTGCCAGCAGCGGGCGGGACAGGGAACGTCAGCCCTATAATTCACCCCTCCACTTT. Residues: CASSGRDRERQPYNSPLHF. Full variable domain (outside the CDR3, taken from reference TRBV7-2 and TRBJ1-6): GAGVSQSPSNKVTEKGKDVELRCDPISGHTALYWYRQSLGQGLEFLIYFQGNSAPDKSGLPSDRFSAERTGGSVSTLTIQRTQQEDSAVYLCASSGRDRERQPYNSPLHFGNGTRLTVT.